Sequencing of this T cell receptor beta chain was carried out in a study of cytomegalovirus exposure and HLA in healthy donors. Findings and limits, study-wide: Immune exposure information comprised only CMV serostatus. In vitro experiments confirmed that a few CMV-associated chains were specific for CMV antigens. The authors assumed roughly uniform sequencing depth across donors for presence/absence analyses.

V was trimmed by 2 bases and J by 4 bases, leaving 14 bases between them. Germline V lookup: CDR1 LGHNA, CDR2 YNFKEQ. CDR3 length: 15 amino acids. The PCR used 60 Vbeta and 13 Jbeta primers. Sequencing was performed with immunoSEQ multiplex PCR; in TCRdb, only in-frame clones are kept and a portion is missing. This sample's clone table lists about 67,000 clones. Worth noting for this clone: Its specificity is unknown.

The TCR was taken from a man aged 30 to 39 in good health and CMV-seropositive. The sample comprised PBMCs. The genes are TRBV4-2 and TRBJ1-2; possible D gene TRBD1, 5 bases. The CDR3 loop reads CASSQTQGVSYGYTF. The DNA of the CDR3 is TGTGCCAGCAGCCAAACCCAAGGGGTGAGCTATGGCTACACCTTC.